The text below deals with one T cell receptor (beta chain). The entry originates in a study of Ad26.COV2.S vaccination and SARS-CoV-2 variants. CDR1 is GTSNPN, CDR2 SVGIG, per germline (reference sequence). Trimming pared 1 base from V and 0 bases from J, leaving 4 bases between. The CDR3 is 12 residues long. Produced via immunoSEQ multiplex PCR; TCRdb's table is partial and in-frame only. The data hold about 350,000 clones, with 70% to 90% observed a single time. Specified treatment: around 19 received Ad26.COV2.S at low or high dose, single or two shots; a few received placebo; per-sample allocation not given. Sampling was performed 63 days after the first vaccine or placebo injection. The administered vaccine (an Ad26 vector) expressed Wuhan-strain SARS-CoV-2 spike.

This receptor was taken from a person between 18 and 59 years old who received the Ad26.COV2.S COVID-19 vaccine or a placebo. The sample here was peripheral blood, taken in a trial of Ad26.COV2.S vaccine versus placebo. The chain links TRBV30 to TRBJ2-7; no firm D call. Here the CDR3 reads CAWSGDSYEQYF. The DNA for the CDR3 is TGTGCCTGGAGTGGGGACTCCTACGAGCAGTACTTC.